The source of this T cell receptor (beta chain) is a study of blood T cell repertoires in COVID-19. Study information: Material from acute and convalescent COVID-19 was sourced from the United States, Italy and Spain. The analysed material was cDNA or gDNA that came from T cells, B-cell-depleted T cells, or PBMCs.

The V end lost 0 bases, the J end lost 4 bases, and 15 bases lay between the germline ends. Per germline, CDR1 MNHEY and CDR2 SVGAGI. The CDR3 spans 16 residues. Sequencing was performed with immunoSEQ multiplex PCR; in TCRdb, only in-frame clones are kept and a portion is missing. The data show just over 80,000 clones, with 81% seen just once and about 45% held by the top ten. In its sample, this clone was seen once. The sequenced sample was peripheral blood. The chain joins TRBV6-5 to TRBJ1-2; D gene uncertain. The clonotype comes from an older man with acute or convalescent COVID-19. The CDR3 sequence is CASSYSTYQVGYGYTF. The CDR3 DNA reads TGTGCCAGCAGTTACTCGACTTACCAAGTAGGCTATGGCTACACCTTC.